These T cell receptor beta chains were read from a single sample in a study of T cells in tumors after PD-1 blockade. TCRdb's copy holds only in-frame clones and misses some; the assay was immunoSEQ multiplex PCR. The table has roughly 13,000 clones, around 68% seen once. This sample comprised tumor tissue, obtained after anti-PD-1 treatment. All receptors come from a human donor with cutaneous squamous cell carcinoma. Each CDR3 is given with its conserved first and last residue. Fields, in order: clone size, J gene, V gene, D gene, CDR3 DNA, CDR3 protein. A D gene is named only where the DNA matches it firmly. Not every row has a clone size; where given, it reads once, few, many or a size class.

clone size: .; J gene: TRBJ1-2; V gene: TRBV28; D gene: TRBD1; CDR3 DNA: TGTGCCAGCAGTTTATCGGCAGGGGGCGGAGCGGATGGCTACACCTTC; CDR3 protein: CASSLSAGGGADGYTF
clone size: .; J gene: TRBJ2-3; V gene: TRBV5-1; D gene: .; CDR3 DNA: TGCGCCAGCAGCTTGGGGACTCAAACCACAGATACGCAGTATTTT; CDR3 protein: CASSLGTQTTDTQYF
clone size: medium-sized; J gene: TRBJ2-7; V gene: TRBV28; D gene: TRBD1; CDR3 DNA: TGTGCCAGCAGGTCGGGACAGGGGGCTGAGCAGTACTTC; CDR3 protein: CASRSGQGAEQYF
clone size: .; J gene: TRBJ2-1; V gene: TRBV15; D gene: TRBD1; CDR3 DNA: TGTGCCACGGGGACAGGGGGATCTAGCGGGAAGTACAATGAGCAGTTCTTC; CDR3 protein: CATGTGGSSGKYNEQFF
clone size: .; J gene: TRBJ2-7; V gene: TRBV15; D gene: .; CDR3 DNA: TGTGCCACCAGCAGAGATCTTACGGCGGTAGAGGAGCAGTACTTC; CDR3 protein: CATSRDLTAVEEQYF
clone size: few; J gene: TRBJ2-5; V gene: TRBV11-3; D gene: .; CDR3 DNA: TGTGCCAGCAGCCCAGAGGGGCAGGGATGGGAGACCCAGTACTTC; CDR3 protein: CASSPEGQGWETQYF
clone size: .; J gene: TRBJ2-3; V gene: TRBV3-1/TRBV3-2; D gene: TRBD2; CDR3 DNA: TGTGCCAGCAGCCAGGGGACTAGCCTGACGCAGTATTTT; CDR3 protein: CASSQGTSLTQYF
clone size: .; J gene: TRBJ2-2; V gene: TRBV5-1; D gene: TRBD1; CDR3 DNA: TGCGCCAGCAGCTTGACGACAGGGGCGAACACCGGGGAGCTGTTTTTT; CDR3 protein: CASSLTTGANTGELFF
clone size: .; J gene: TRBJ2-3; V gene: TRBV28; D gene: .; CDR3 DNA: TGTGCCAGCAGTGCCCACAGAGATACGCAGTATTTT; CDR3 protein: CASSAHRDTQYF
clone size: .; J gene: TRBJ2-7; V gene: TRBV6-2/TRBV6-3; D gene: .; CDR3 DNA: TGTGCCAGCAGTTACGGTGGGGACGGTTCCTACGAGCAGTACTTC; CDR3 protein: CASSYGGDGSYEQYF
clone size: .; J gene: TRBJ2-3; V gene: TRBV18; D gene: .; CDR3 DNA: TGTGCCAGCTCACCGACCGCCGCCGGAAATACGCAGTATTTT; CDR3 protein: CASSPTAAGNTQYF
clone size: .; J gene: TRBJ2-7; V gene: TRBV9; D gene: .; CDR3 DNA: TGTGCCAGCAGCGTAGCTCCGAGCTCAGTGCAGTACTTC; CDR3 protein: CASSVAPSSVQYF
clone size: .; J gene: TRBJ2-2; V gene: TRBV9; D gene: .; CDR3 DNA: TGTGCCAGCAGCGTAGTCTCAGGGGAGAAGACCGGGGAGCTGTTTTTT; CDR3 protein: CASSVVSGEKTGELFF
clone size: .; J gene: TRBJ2-7; V gene: TRBV27; D gene: .; CDR3 DNA: TGTGCCAGCAGTTTATCGGGGGCCAATACCTACGAGCAGTACTTC; CDR3 protein: CASSLSGANTYEQYF
clone size: few; J gene: TRBJ1-2; V gene: TRBV6-1; D gene: TRBD1; CDR3 DNA: TGTGCCAGCAGTGACCACGGGACAGCGGACTATGGCTACACCTTC; CDR3 protein: CASSDHGTADYGYTF
clone size: .; J gene: TRBJ1-2; V gene: TRBV7-2; D gene: .; CDR3 DNA: TGTGCCAGCAGCTTAGCAGGGGTTGGCTACACCTTC; CDR3 protein: CASSLAGVGYTF
clone size: .; J gene: TRBJ1-2; V gene: TRBV7-9; D gene: .; CDR3 DNA: TGTGCCAGCAGCTTAGGAAAGGATAGGGGCTACACCTTC; CDR3 protein: CASSLGKDRGYTF
clone size: few; J gene: TRBJ1-5; V gene: TRBV6-2/TRBV6-3; D gene: TRBD1; CDR3 DNA: TGTGCCAGCAGTTACTCGGACAGGGGCCGCTCTCAGCCCCAGCATTTT; CDR3 protein: CASSYSDRGRSQPQHF
clone size: few; J gene: TRBJ1-2; V gene: TRBV5-1; D gene: TRBD1; CDR3 DNA: TGCGCCAGCAGCTTCCGGGACAGGGACTATGGCTACACCTTC; CDR3 protein: CASSFRDRDYGYTF
clone size: .; J gene: TRBJ2-5; V gene: TRBV7-2; D gene: .; CDR3 DNA: TGTGCCAGCAGCATGACAGGGAGGGTCGGAGAGACCCAGTACTTC; CDR3 protein: CASSMTGRVGETQYF
clone size: once; J gene: TRBJ2-7; V gene: TRBV10-2; D gene: .; CDR3 DNA: TGCGCCAGCAGTGAGAAGGAAATCTCCTACGAGCAGTACTTC; CDR3 protein: CASSEKEISYEQYF
clone size: .; J gene: TRBJ2-1; V gene: TRBV11-2; D gene: TRBD1; CDR3 DNA: TGTGCCAGCAGCTTACAGAGACAGGGGATCTCCTACAATGAGCAGTTCTTC; CDR3 protein: CASSLQRQGISYNEQFF
clone size: .; J gene: TRBJ2-1; V gene: TRBV7-2; D gene: .; CDR3 DNA: TGTGCCAGCAGCCCTGCAGGGATCAGGTCGGAGCAGTTCTTC; CDR3 protein: CASSPAGIRSEQFF
clone size: .; J gene: TRBJ1-6; V gene: TRBV20-1; D gene: .; CDR3 DNA: TGCAGTGCGGGCAACTCACCCCTCCACTTT; CDR3 protein: CSAGNSPLHF
clone size: .; J gene: TRBJ2-7; V gene: TRBV6-1; D gene: TRBD2; CDR3 DNA: TGTGCCACAATACGGACTAGCGGGATTCTCGAGCAGTACTTC; CDR3 protein: CATIRTSGILEQYF
clone size: few; J gene: TRBJ2-3; V gene: TRBV19; D gene: TRBD1; CDR3 DNA: TGTGCCAGTAGTATGGCCCCGGGACAGGGCACAGATACGCAGTATTTT; CDR3 protein: CASSMAPGQGTDTQYF
clone size: .; J gene: TRBJ2-3; V gene: TRBV6-4; D gene: .; CDR3 DNA: TGTGCCAGCAGTGGGGGTAGCGCCACAGATACGCAGTATTTT; CDR3 protein: CASSGGSATDTQYF
clone size: .; J gene: TRBJ1-5; V gene: TRBV12-3/TRBV12-4; D gene: .; CDR3 DNA: TGTGCCAGCATTGGGCCCTCCGGTGGGCCCCAGCATTTT; CDR3 protein: CASIGPSGGPQHF
clone size: .; J gene: TRBJ2-3; V gene: TRBV18; D gene: .; CDR3 DNA: TGTGCCAGCTCACTACGGACTGGCACAGATACGCAGTATTTT; CDR3 protein: CASSLRTGTDTQYF
clone size: few; J gene: TRBJ1-3; V gene: TRBV18; D gene: .; CDR3 DNA: TGTGCCAGCTCACCTGGGACTAACGGAAACACCATATATTTT; CDR3 protein: CASSPGTNGNTIYF
clone size: .; J gene: TRBJ1-6; V gene: TRBV11-3; D gene: TRBD1; CDR3 DNA: TGTGCCAGCAGCCGAGGACAGGGTGATTGGGCTAATTCACCCCTCCACTTT; CDR3 protein: CASSRGQGDWANSPLHF
clone size: .; J gene: TRBJ1-1; V gene: TRBV19; D gene: .; CDR3 DNA: TGTGCCAGTAGTATAGTAAGAGGAGGGCGTGGCACTGAAGCTTTCTTT; CDR3 protein: CASSIVRGGRGTEAFF
clone size: .; J gene: TRBJ1-1; V gene: TRBV7-9; D gene: .; CDR3 DNA: TGTGCCAGCAGCTTAGTTGCCGGGATTCACGCTTTCTTT; CDR3 protein: CASSLVAGIHAFF
clone size: .; J gene: TRBJ1-3; V gene: TRBV19; D gene: TRBD1; CDR3 DNA: TGTGCCAGTACCTGGGCCTCCAGGGGGCGTGGAAACACCATATATTTT; CDR3 protein: CASTWASRGRGNTIYF
clone size: .; J gene: TRBJ1-6; V gene: TRBV7-9; D gene: .; CDR3 DNA: TGTGCCAGCAGCGCTTATCCGGGACGGCTAAATTCACCCCTCCACTTT; CDR3 protein: CASSAYPGRLNSPLHF
clone size: few; J gene: TRBJ2-5; V gene: TRBV21-1; D gene: .; CDR3 DNA: TGTGCCAGCAGCAATGAGCAATGGAGGGGGGCGCCTCAAGAGACCCAGTACTTC; CDR3 protein: CASSNEQWRGAPQETQYF
clone size: .; J gene: TRBJ2-6; V gene: TRBV4-3; D gene: .; CDR3 DNA: TGCGCCAGCAGCCAAGAGTGGGCCTCTGGGGCCAACGTCCTGACTTTC; CDR3 protein: CASSQEWASGANVLTF
clone size: few; J gene: TRBJ2-1; V gene: TRBV18; D gene: TRBD1; CDR3 DNA: TGTGCCAGCTCTCCTCAGGCAGGCAGGGGGCCGTACAATGAGCAGTTCTTC; CDR3 protein: CASSPQAGRGPYNEQFF
clone size: few; J gene: TRBJ1-3; V gene: TRBV7-8; D gene: .; CDR3 DNA: TGTGCCAGCAGCTTAACAGGGTCTGGAAACACCATATATTTT; CDR3 protein: CASSLTGSGNTIYF
clone size: .; J gene: TRBJ2-4; V gene: TRBV2; D gene: TRBD2; CDR3 DNA: TGTGCCAGCAGTCGACTAGCGGGGGGAGCCAAAAACATTCAGTACTTC; CDR3 protein: CASSRLAGGAKNIQYF
clone size: .; J gene: TRBJ2-7; V gene: TRBV25-1; D gene: TRBD1; CDR3 DNA: TGTGCCAGCAGGGAACAGGGGGCCGGGGCCGTCGAGCAGTACTTC; CDR3 protein: CASREQGAGAVEQYF
clone size: .; J gene: TRBJ1-2; V gene: TRBV4-3; D gene: TRBD1; CDR3 DNA: TGCGCCAGCAGCCAATACTTAACCGGGACAGGGGACTATGGCTACACCTTC; CDR3 protein: CASSQYLTGTGDYGYTF
clone size: .; J gene: TRBJ1-1; V gene: TRBV6-4; D gene: .; CDR3 DNA: TGTGCCAGCAGTGACAGAGAAAACACTGAAGCTTTCTTT; CDR3 protein: CASSDRENTEAFF
clone size: few; J gene: TRBJ1-1; V gene: TRBV18; D gene: .; CDR3 DNA: TGTGCCAGCTCCCTGGCGGCAGCGACTGAAGCTTTCTTT; CDR3 protein: CASSLAAATEAFF
clone size: .; J gene: TRBJ1-6; V gene: TRBV9; D gene: .; CDR3 DNA: TGTGCCAGCAGCACCACGTCCTCCTATAATTCACCCCTCCACTTT; CDR3 protein: CASSTTSSYNSPLHF
clone size: .; J gene: TRBJ2-7; V gene: TRBV6-1; D gene: .; CDR3 DNA: TGTGCCAGCAGTCCTCATGACAGTACCTACGAGCAGTACTTC; CDR3 protein: CASSPHDSTYEQYF